This entry concerns a single TCR beta chain. Its target is unknown. Generated by immunoSEQ multiplex PCR, the TCRdb table keeps only in-frame clones and is missing some. The sample yields just under 9,000 clones, about 87% seen once. This sample stems from a study of OX40 agonist ivuxolimab in advanced cancers. Findings and limits, study-wide: Expanded clones tended on average to be more numerous among CD8+ T cells than CD4+.

This TCR was recovered from an adult with an advanced solid tumor such as melanoma, head and neck, liver or kidney cancer. The sample consisted of CD4+ or CD8+ T cells sorted from blood, taken in a trial of the OX40 agonist ivuxolimab.

The CDR3 protein is CASSGLAGGPSYEQYF. CDR3 nucleotides: TGTGCCAGCAGCGGACTAGCGGGGGGTCCATCCTACGAGCAGTACTTC. The rearrangement joins TRBV9 to TRBJ2-7, with TRBD2 matching over 13 bases. This CDR3 is 16 amino acids long. V dropped 3 bases and J dropped 1; count of bases not matched to a gene: 4. The germline V gene has CDR1 SGDLS and CDR2 YYNGEE. The full variable domain, rest sourced from reference TRBV9 and TRBJ2-7, is DSGVTQTPKHLITATGQRVTLRCSPRSGDLSVYWYQQSLDQGLQFLIQYYNGEERAKGNILERFSAQQFPDLHSELNLSSLELGDSALYFCASSGLAGGPSYEQYFGPGTRLTVT.